This T cell receptor beta chain is drawn from a study of T cell responses to AZD1222 COVID-19 vaccine. Study conclusions and caveats: Among the donors, most were white British and more were female, and clonal diversity was possibly underestimated. Baseline seropositivity occurred in only 5 to 7 AZD1222 recipients.

With respect to this clone: Its matching antigen is unknown.

Using immunoSEQ multiplex PCR, the repertoire was profiled, and TCRdb retains in-frame clones only, with some absent. Counted here are approximately 120,000 clones, roughly 90% occurring once; the ten biggest clones make up 4.2%. The CDR3 runs to 14 residues. Germline CDR1 and CDR2: MDHEN and SYDVKM. V dropped 1 base and J dropped 3 bases, with 9 bases sitting between them. This TCR was recovered from an adult in good health. The genes are TRBV28 and TRBJ1-2, with a possible D match to TRBD1 (6 bases). The material sequenced was peripheral blood, taken on day 0 of AZD1222 vaccination. The CDR3 protein is CASSLSGADYGYTF. The CDR3 DNA reads TGTGCCAGCAGTTTATCGGGGGCTGACTATGGCTACACCTTC.